These 30 T cell receptor beta chains originate from one sample sequenced in a study of molecular identifiers for immune sequencing clone quantification. From the PCR reads, TCRdb called clonotypes with MiXCR, one entry per CDR3 protein. The data hold some 70,000 distinct CDR3 sequences, with less than 20% observed a single time. Input material: naive CD8+ T cells from blood, with Jurkat cell RNA spiked in. As to subset: FACS-sorted CD8+CD4-CCR7+CD45RA+ naive T cells. These receptors all come from a human donor in good health. Some libraries in this study had Jurkat cell RNA spiked in.

This clonotype was recorded at least ten times. The chain uses TRBV29-1 and TRBJ2-7; 8 nucleotides match TRBD2. The V segment lost 1 base and the J segment 3 bases; nucleotides outside the gene matches: 8. From germline, CDR1 is SQVTM and CDR2 ANQGSEA. The CDR3 totals 15 residues. This chain's CDR3 is CSVEVGDSGNYEQYF. The CDR3 region has the DNA TGCAGCGTTGAAGTAGGGGATAGCGGGAACTACGAGCAGTACTTC.

As regards this clonotype: Given a much more abundant clone one base away, this may be a read error. The chain links TRBV15 to TRBJ2-3; D not certain. Germline CDR1 LNHNV, CDR2 YYDKDF (reference sequence). There are 16 residues in the CDR3. Between the trimmed V and J ends, which lost 2 bases and 0 bases, there was a span of 12 bases. CDR3 loop: CATSRMKGSSTDTQYF. In DNA, the CDR3 is TGTGCCACCAGCAGAATGAAGGGCTCTAGCACAGATACGCAGTATTTT.

This clonotype occurred many times. The J gene is TRBJ1-6, the V gene TRBV9; D ambiguous. The length of the CDR3 is 12 residues. Germline V gene lookup returns CDR1 SGDLS and CDR2 YYNGEE. V was trimmed by 2 bases and J by 8 bases, leaving 5 bases between them. CDR3 residues: CASSVWDSPLHF. The DNA for the CDR3 is TGTGCCAGCAGCGTTTGGGATTCACCCCTCCACTTT.

In this sample, this clonotype turned up many times. The J gene is TRBJ1-2, the V gene TRBV30, with 7 bases that match TRBD1. CDR1 and CDR2 (germline): GTSNPN, SVGIG (reference sequence). This CDR3 is built from 13 residues. V lost 2 bases to trimming and J lost 4 bases; unmatched junction nucleotides: 4. The DNA of the CDR3 is TGTGCCTGGAGTCCAGGGGGAAGCTATGGCTACACCTTC. This codes for CAWSPGGSYGYTF.

Many counts were recorded for this clonotype. V gene TRBV4-3 combines with J gene TRBJ2-5; 9 nucleotides agree with TRBD1. The CDR3 has 17 amino acids. The V gene's germline CDR1 is LGHNA and CDR2 YSLEER. V shed 3 bases, J shed 3 bases, and the junction held 11 bases outside the gene matches. The CDR3 spells CASSQTTGTGWEETQYF. The CDR3 DNA reads as TGCGCCAGCAGCCAGACGACGGGGACAGGGTGGGAAGAGACCCAGTACTTC.

About this clonotype: This could be a read error, since a much larger clone is one nucleotide away. The chain links TRBV28 to TRBJ1-3; D call uncertain. The CDR3 sequence is 17 residues long. V lost 5 bases and J 0 bases, leaving 17 bases between the germline ends. The germline V gene has CDR1 MDHEN and CDR2 SYDVKM. The CDR3 sequence is CASSITVDADSGNTIYF. The CDR3 nucleotides are TGTGCCAGCAGTATCACCGTCGACGCGGACTCTGGAAACACCATATATTTT.

This clonotype was counted at least ten times. The V and J genes are TRBV7-7 and TRBJ2-7; TRBD1 matches at 8 bases. Germline V CDR1 and CDR2: SSHAT, FNYEAQ (reference sequence). The length of the CDR3 is 14 residues. Losses at the gene ends were 5 bases for V and 1 base for J; bases not matched to a gene: 4. CDR3 in amino acids: CASSPGQASYEQYF. The DNA of the CDR3 is TGTGCCAGCAGCCCGGGACAGGCTTCCTACGAGCAGTACTTC.

In regard to this clonotype: A much larger clonotype is one base distant, so this may be a read error. The chain joins TRBV19 to TRBJ2-1, with 10 bases matching TRBD1. Per germline, CDR1 LNHDA and CDR2 SQIVND (reference sequence). The CDR3 sequence is 14 residues long. In nucleotides, the CDR3 is TGTGCCAGTAGTATATGGGACAGGGGCAATGAGCAGTCCTTC. Protein product: CASSIWDRGNEQSF.

Worth noting for this clonotype: At one end, the junction sequence differs from germline, possibly due to a read error. The chain carries TRBV11-2 and TRBJ2-3; the D is unclear. Germline V gene sequence: CDR1 SGHAT, CDR2 FQNNGV. The CDR3 totals 14 residues. In DNA form, the CDR3 reads TGTGCCGGCAGCGAGTTACCCGGCACAGATACGCAGTATTTT. Translation: CAGSELPGTDTQYF.

This clonotype was counted ten times or more. The rearrangement uses TRBV4-3 and TRBJ2-2; D perhaps matches TRBD1 (6 bases). The CDR3 length is 17 residues. Germline V gene lookup returns CDR1 LGHNA and CDR2 YSLEER. V gave up 0 bases and J gave up 5 bases, with 16 bases separating them. Here the CDR3 reads CASSQDWRTENTGELFF. In DNA form, the CDR3 reads TGCGCCAGCAGCCAAGATTGGAGGACAGAGAATACCGGGGAGCTGTTTTTT.

This clonotype came up many times. The V and J genes are TRBV6-2 or TRBV6-3 and TRBJ1-1, with 7 bases that match TRBD1. CDR1 and CDR2 (germline): MNHEY, SVGEGT. Trimming at V came to 5 bases and at J to 5 bases, leaving 14 bases not matched to a gene. The CDR3 consists of 16 residues. CDR3 region: CASSARNRGLLTEAFF. The CDR3 bases are TGTGCCAGCAGTGCACGAAACAGGGGTCTGTTAACTGAAGCTTTCTTT.

This clonotype showed up many times. CDR3 sequence reads: CATSDFVKGLAGYSTDTQYF. DNA of the CDR3: TGTGCCACCAGTGATTTTGTCAAGGGACTAGCGGGATATAGCACAGATACGCAGTATTTT. The genes are TRBV24-1 and TRBJ2-3; 13 bases align to TRBD2. Trimming at V came to 1 base and at J to 0 bases, leaving 9 bases not matched to a gene. Germline CDR1 is KGHDR and CDR2 is SFDVKD. The CDR3 has 20 amino acids.

There are a few counts of this clonotype. The chain employs TRBV6-2 or TRBV6-3 and TRBJ2-1; D possibly matches TRBD1 or TRBD2 (5 bases each). CDR3 length: 11 residues. Germline V lookup: CDR1 MNHEY, CDR2 SVGEGT. V lost 6 bases to trimming and J lost 5 bases, with 5 bases between them. CDR3 sequence (DNA): TGTGCCAGCAGGGGACACAATGAGCAGTTCTTC. Protein sequence: CASRGHNEQFF.

A remark on this clonotype: This may come from a read error, since a much larger clone is one base off. Because the CDR3 is missing its conserved closing phenylalanine or tryptophan, this is likely a read error. This chain connects TRBV5-4 to TRBJ2-6; TRBD2 aligns across 12 bases. V gave up 3 bases and J gave up 3 bases; unmatched junction bases: 10. This CDR3 is built from 19 residues. The germline gives CDR1 SGHNT, CDR2 YYREEE (reference sequence). CDR3 nucleotide sequence: TGTGCCAGCAGCTCGAAGATACTAGCGGGAGGTCGTGGGGCCAACGTCCTGACTTCC. Translated: CASSSKILAGGRGANVLTS.

There are many counts of this clonotype. The CDR3 reads CASSYSTGDQLNTEAFF. The DNA for the CDR3 is TGTGCCAGCAGTTACTCGACAGGAGATCAACTGAACACTGAAGCTTTCTTT. The chain carries TRBV6-2 or TRBV6-3 and TRBJ1-1, with D perhaps TRBD1 (6 bases). The germline CDR1 and CDR2 sequences are MNHEY and SVGEGT. Trimming stripped 0 bases from V and 0 bases from J, with 14 bases between. The CDR3 consists of 17 residues.

This clonotype was detected only a few times. The chain has TRBV7-7 and TRBJ2-1; TRBD2 aligns across 9 bases. The J segment lost 6 bases and the V segment lost 3 bases, leaving 18 bases of the junction unmatched. Germline V gene data show CDR1 as SSHAT and CDR2 as FNYEAQ (reference sequence). The CDR3 is made up of 19 amino acids. The CDR3 bases are TGTGCCAGCAGCTTGAAAGTCATTGAGGCTAGCGGGACGCCCAATGAGCAGTTCTTC. This codes for CASSLKVIEASGTPNEQFF.

This clonotype occurred many times. The chain uses TRBV7-6 and TRBJ2-7; 11 positions agree with TRBD2. V gave up 2 bases and J gave up 6 bases; unmatched junction bases: 6. The CDR3 spans 15 residues. Germline CDR1 is SGHVS and CDR2 is FNYEAQ. The CDR3 is CASSLLAGGFGEQYF. CDR3 nucleotides: TGTGCCAGCAGCTTATTAGCGGGAGGGTTCGGCGAGCAGTACTTC.

CDR3 loop: CASSWGPDSAGDYEQYF. The CDR3 bases are TGTGCCAGCAGCTGGGGCCCCGATAGCGCGGGAGATTACGAGCAGTACTTC. This chain joins TRBV5-4 and TRBJ2-7; 7 bases align to TRBD2. The CDR3 covers 17 residues. The germline gives CDR1 SGHNT, CDR2 YYREEE (reference sequence). Trimming took 3 bases from V and 4 from J; bases not matched to a gene: 16.

This clonotype was seen once. This may stem from a read error, because a much larger clone lies one nucleotide away. V gene TRBV7-9 combines with J gene TRBJ2-7, with D tentatively TRBD2 (6 bases). The CDR3 contains 15 residues. Germline-derived CDR1 and CDR2 are SEHNR and FQNEAQ (reference sequence). CDR3 bases: TGTGCCAGCAGCCCCCGGGACCGGGGGACCTACGGGCAGTACTTC. It yields the protein CASSPRDRGTYGQYF.

This clonotype appeared many times. The chain is built from TRBV4-1 and TRBJ1-5; 8 bases line up with TRBD1. Germline V gives CDR1 MGHRA, CDR2 YSYEKL. The CDR3 is made up of 15 amino acids. Trimming at V came to 3 bases and at J to 2 bases, leaving 3 bases not matched to a gene. The CDR3 region has the DNA TGCGCCAGCAGCCACGCACAGGGGGGCAATCAGCCCCAGCATTTT. Translation: CASSHAQGGNQPQHF.

This clonotype was picked up a small number of times. V gene TRBV12-1 combines with J gene TRBJ1-1; the table gives TRBD1 as D, unverified against the DNA. TRBV12-1 counts as a pseudogene. This CDR3 comprises 16 residues. CDR3 nucleotides: TGTGCCAGCACCCCTGAACGACCGAATTTGAACACTGAAGCTTTCTTT. Its protein product is CASTPERPNLNTEAFF.

With regard to this clonotype: This may be a read error, as it is one base from a much larger clone. In nucleotides, the CDR3 is TGTGCCAGCAGCTTAGCGCGGACAGGGGGTGCAGATACGCAGTATTTT. As protein: CASSLARTGGADTQYF. The V gene is TRBV13, the J gene TRBJ2-3, with 10 bases that match TRBD1. Germline CDR1 and CDR2: PRHDT and FYEKMQ (reference sequence). The CDR3 runs 16 residues. V gave up 1 base and J gave up 4 bases; unmatched junction bases: 5. Drawing the rest from reference TRBV13 and TRBJ2-3, the complete variable domain is AAGVIQSPRHLIKEKRETATLKCYPIPRHDTVYWYQQGPGQDPQFLISFYEKMQSDKGSIPDRFSAQQFSDYHSELNMSSLELGDSALYFCASSLARTGGADTQYFGPGTRLTVL.

This clonotype was counted ten times or more. The chain's CDR3 is CASSYQPVKKMNTEAFF. The CDR3 DNA is TGTGCCAGCAGTTACCAGCCAGTCAAGAAGATGAACACTGAAGCTTTCTTT. This chain links TRBV6-2 or TRBV6-3 with TRBJ1-1; D gene ambiguous. Germline lookup yields CDR1 MNHEY and CDR2 SVGEGT. This CDR3 is 17 amino acids long. V was cut by 2 bases and J by 0 bases, with 16 bases left in between.

This clonotype came up many times. This chain links TRBV29-1 with TRBJ2-7; D gene unclear. CDR3 size: 11 residues. Germline assignment: CDR1 SQVTM and CDR2 ANQGSEA. V was cut by 4 bases and J by 2 bases, with 6 bases left in between. The CDR3 loop reads CSVGATYEQYF. The CDR3 DNA follows: TGCAGCGTTGGAGCCACCTACGAGCAGTACTTC.

This clonotype was observed many times. The chain employs TRBV4-1 and TRBJ2-7, with 12 bases identical to TRBD2. This CDR3 is 15 amino acids long. V lost 4 bases to trimming and J lost 2 bases; unmatched junction nucleotides: 3. Germline assignment: CDR1 MGHRA and CDR2 YSYEKL. The CDR3 DNA reads TGCGCCAGCAGCCTACGGACTAGCGGGACCTACGAGCAGTACTTC. This codes for CASSLRTSGTYEQYF.

This clonotype appeared many times. The chain employs TRBV24-1 and TRBJ2-7; D is ambiguous. This CDR3 is 13 amino acids long. Germline-derived CDR1 and CDR2 are KGHDR and SFDVKD. With 6 bases removed from V and 0 bases from J, the gap between germline ends came to 8 bases. The CDR3 region has the DNA TGTGCCACCAGTCTAAGTAACTCCTACGAGCAGTACTTC. Translating gives CATSLSNSYEQYF.

About this clonotype: Just one base apart from a much larger clone, this may be a read error. The chain has TRBV5-5 and TRBJ2-7; D gene unclear. The germline CDR1 and CDR2 sequences are SGHKS and YYEKEE (reference sequence). The germline V and J ends were trimmed by 4 bases and 1 base, with 18 bases remaining between them. CDR3 length equals 16 residues. The CDR3 is CASSPWLTGDSYEQYF. CDR3 sequence (DNA): TGTGCCAGCAGCCCCTGGCTGACTGGCGATTCCTACGAGCAGTACTTC.

This chain joins TRBV6-6 and TRBJ2-1; D tentatively fits TRBD1 or TRBD2 (5 bases each). Germline CDR1 MNHNY, CDR2 SVGAGI (reference sequence). The V end lost 1 base, the J end lost 4 bases, and 8 bases lay between the germline ends. This CDR3 region has 14 residues. CDR3 loop: CASSYLGDYNEQFF. For the CDR3, the DNA is TGTGCCAGCAGTTACTTGGGGGATTACAATGAGCAGTTCTTC.

Ten or more counts support this clonotype. The gene calls are TRBV14 and TRBJ2-3; 11 bases are a match to TRBD2. V was clipped by 4 bases and J by 1 base; unmatched bases: 13. The CDR3 is 19 residues long. Germline values: CDR1 SGHDN, CDR2 FVKESK. Written as DNA, the CDR3 is TGTGCCAGCAGCCGAGGATGGACTAGCGGGTCGGTGGGCACAGATACGCAGTATTTT. It codes for CASSRGWTSGSVGTDTQYF.

This clonotype was observed a handful of times. J is TRBJ2-1 and V is TRBV12-5; D unclear. The CDR3 has 13 amino acids. V was trimmed by 6 bases and J by 1 base, leaving 7 bases between them. CDR1 and CDR2 from the germline V gene are LGHNT and FRNRAP. The CDR3 coding sequence is TGTGCTAGTGGACAGCAATCCTACAATGAGCAGTTCTTC. Protein sequence: CASGQQSYNEQFF.